This TCR beta chain appears in the sequencing data of a study of CD4 T cells in relation to SARS-CoV-2 and coronaviruses (dated by TCRdb to the early 2020s). Context from the whole study: In the ViraFEST assay, PBMCs were cultured with antigen for about 9 days, after which TCR beta CDR3s were sequenced to identify clonal expansions specific to the antigen. An HIV-1 Nef peptide pool or a culture without peptide was used as the negative reference condition. Shared crossreactive spike epitopes were mapped to their HLA restriction using patient-derived lymphoblastoid cell lines. At the level of individual TCR clonotypes, the study evaluated whether memory CD4+ T cells crossreact between the spike proteins of SARS-CoV-2 and those of common cold coronaviruses. Samples from three pre-COVID donors and the naive versus memory experiments were sequenced with the Adaptive Biotechnologies TCR-sequencing kit; other data were Illumina-based. A different TCR-beta assay, based on Illumina, was used to sequence expansion assays from other donors in the study.

The investigation overall reported the following: Memory CD4+ clonotypes crossrecognizing SARS-CoV-2 and at least one common cold coronavirus spike were found in around 65% of donors. Pre-pandemic and post-infection samples were not both contributed by any donor, so tracing of the source of pre-existing responses was limited. Crossreactive clones showed significantly weaker SARS-CoV-2-driven expansion than monoreactive clones, consistent with antigenic imprinting. Crossreactivity analysis was centred on spike protein, so crossreactivity against other viral proteins was not assessed. The study was constrained by small numbers of patients and of tested TCRs.

CD4+ T cells from unexposed donors were collected before the COVID-19 pandemic (2011-2018). The EasySep CD4+ T cell isolation kit was used to isolate CD4+ T cells once the cultures had run for 10 to 11 days. As cell number allowed, CD4+ T cells from unexposed donors were tested for reactivity to SARS-CoV-2 S and N and to four common cold coronavirus spike pools. Each well held about 2 million PBMCs cultured in IMDM containing around 5% human AB serum and approximately 9.6 IU/ml IL-2. Half of the culture medium was replaced with fresh IL-2-containing medium on days 3 and 7. In general, triplicate replicate wells were used for every peptide culture condition. Leukapheresis product for the unexposed donors was purchased commercially. Ficoll-Paque PLUS gradient centrifugation was used to isolate PBMCs from either whole blood or leukapheresis product. PBMCs were either used fresh in the expansion assay or cryopreserved at -140 degrees C. The QIAamp Micro DNA Kit was used to extract genomic DNA from the CD4+ T cells.

Concerning this clone: Its cognate antigen has yet to be identified. Qualities for individual bases were not recorded, and no much larger clone is one base off.

Libraries were constructed by the immunoSEQ multiplex PCR assay. The original methods were these. During preprocessing, nonproductive sequences were removed, along with CDR3s that did not begin with C, did not end with F or W, or were shorter than 7 amino acids. Antigen-specific clonotypes were called with the MANAFEST web app on the basis of expansion relative to the reference and to other culture wells. A clone was considered positive if the clone showed significant expansion compared with the reference culture in 2 of 3 replicate wells at an FDR below 0.05. A further requirement for positive clones was significant expansion compared with all other tandem wells, along with an odds ratio above 5. CDR3 homology was quantified as pairwise Levenshtein distance, calculated with the stringdist R package after three terminal residues were trimmed from each end. TCRdb obtained this table from immuneACCESS and retained in-frame rearrangements with V and J assigned. These tables miss some clones; where compared with another copy, unresolved V genes account for less than half of the shortfall, and the remainder is unexplained. Clonal size and the V and J genes are those of that table, whereas D and trimming came from the DNA. The sample table holds tens of thousands of clones, of which about 81% were seen once. In total, the top ten clones hold 10% to 15% of the sample.

V lost 4 bases and J lost 2 bases, and the count of bases not matched to a germline gene is 10. The CDR3 numbers 16 residues from cysteine through phenylalanine. CDR3 DNA is the only sequence kept; it has 48 bases, read in frame from the first base. As encoded in the germline V gene (reference sequence), CDR1 is SGHNT while CDR2 is YYREEE. The chain is assembled from TRBV5-4 and TRBJ2-7, with 9 middle bases fitting TRBD2. The receptor's source is a human donor in good health. The sequenced material came from CD4+ T cells from PBMCs, cultured in vitro. Read as DNA, the sequence is TGTGCCAGCAGCGGGGGGCCGGGACTAGCCGCCTACGAGCAGTACTTC. It codes for CASSGGPGLAAYEQYF.